Below are 31 T cell receptor beta chains sequenced from a single sample in a study of post-analysis software for immune sequencing data. Overall study results and limits: There were a few TRBV segments more frequent in patients than controls, and TRBV5-6, TRBV5-1 and TRBV20-1 were among them.

These TCRs are of unknown antigen specificity. Built from TCR beta cDNA, the libraries had unique molecular identifiers in them. TCRdb re-derived calls from the PCR reads in MiXCR, one entry per CDR3 protein. Of hundreds of thousands of distinct CDR3 sequences listed, around 64% are singletons. The sequenced sample was blood. The receptors shown here come from a girl aged 2-10 years with multiple sclerosis.

J is TRBJ2-5 and V is TRBV20-1; 7 nucleotides match TRBD2. The J segment lost 3 bases and the V segment lost 0 bases, leaving 4 bases of the junction unmatched. This CDR3 is built from 14 residues. Germline CDR1 and CDR2: DFQATT and SNEGSKA (reference sequence). CDR3 amino acids: CSARDDGGKETQYF. In DNA, the CDR3 is TGCAGTGCTAGAGATGACGGGGGGAAAGAGACCCAGTACTTC.

In DNA, the CDR3 is TGCAGCGCAGACACAACTAGCACAGATACGCAGTATTTT. It encodes CSADTTSTDTQYF. V usage is TRBV20-1 and J usage is TRBJ2-3; D unclear. The CDR3 covers 13 residues. Per germline, CDR1 DFQATT and CDR2 SNEGSKA (reference sequence).

The sample holds a few counts of this clonotype. The chain is built from TRBV5-1 and TRBJ2-1; 7 bases match TRBD2. Germline trimming cut 4 bases from V and 0 bases from J; bases unmatched to any gene: 4. The CDR3 length is 15 residues. Germline V gene sequence: CDR1 SGHRS, CDR2 YFSETQ. CDR3 nucleotides: TGCGCCAGCAGCAGGAGCGGGGACTCCTACAATGAGCAGTTCTTC. It is translated as CASSRSGDSYNEQFF.

This clonotype was found a few times. V and J are TRBV5-1 and TRBJ2-3; D not certain. The CDR3 is 13 amino acids. Germline V gives CDR1 SGHRS, CDR2 YFSETQ. V shed 2 bases and J shed 7 bases, with 11 bases lying between them. The CDR3 DNA follows: TGCGCCAGCAGCTTATACAGAGCTAATACGCAGTATTTT. Translated, it gives CASSLYRANTQYF.

This rearrangement joins TRBV10-2 to TRBJ1-1; D gene unclear. Germline CDR1 is WSHSY and CDR2 is SAAADI. Trimming cost V 8 bases and J 4 bases, with 5 bases left between them. This CDR3 comprises 10 residues. The CDR3 DNA reads TGCGCCAGCGAGGGCACTGAAGCTTTCTTT. Its translation: CASEGTEAFF.

V gene TRBV4-3 combines with J gene TRBJ2-6; TRBD1 matches at 9 bases. The CDR3 covers 16 residues. CDR1 is LGHNA and CDR2 is YSLEER in the germline V gene. Germline trimming cut 1 base from V and 2 bases from J; bases unmatched to any gene: 0. The CDR3 loop is CASSQGTGAGANVLTF. For the CDR3, the DNA is TGCGCCAGCAGCCAAGGGACAGGGGCTGGGGCCAACGTCCTGACTTTC.

As regards this clonotype: The junction and the germline gene differ at one end; a read error may be behind it. CDR3 amino acids: CASSRASGGTGELFF. The CDR3, as DNA: TGTGCTAGCAGCCGAGCCTCGGGGGGGACCGGGGAGCTGTTTTTT. The V and J genes are TRBV7-7 and TRBJ2-2, with 8 bases lining up with TRBD2. The germline V gene has CDR1 SSHAT and CDR2 FNYEAQ (reference sequence). This CDR3 is 15 amino acids long.

The chain couples TRBV12-3 or TRBV12-4 to TRBJ2-1; the match to TRBD2 covers 16 bases. J gave up 7 bases and V 6 bases, and 6 bases lay outside the gene matches. The CDR3 has 16 residues. The CDR3: CASSPGLAGGQNEQFF. CDR3 nucleotides: TGTGCCAGCAGCCCGGGACTAGCGGGGGGGCAGAATGAGCAGTTCTTC.

This chain uses TRBV6-2 or TRBV6-3 with TRBJ2-1, with D perhaps assigned TRBD1 or TRBD2 (5 bases each). The CDR3 contains 12 residues. Trimming shortened V by 3 bases and J by 12 bases, and 12 bases separated the two germline ends. Germline V gene lookup returns CDR1 MNHEY and CDR2 SVGEGT. The CDR3 loop is CASSYRGPWQFF. Here the CDR3 DNA reads TGTGCCAGCAGTTATCGGGGACCTTGGCAGTTCTTC.

The chain recombines TRBV18 with TRBJ2-3; D not certain. The germline CDR1 and CDR2 sequences are KGHSH and LQKENI. CDR3 length: 13 residues. The V gene lost 1 base and the J gene lost 4 bases, with 6 bases spanning the gap. CDR3 region: CASSPLNADTQYF. CDR3 nucleotide sequence: TGTGCCAGCTCACCACTAAATGCAGATACGCAGTATTTT.

This sequence joins TRBV29-1 and TRBJ2-7; TRBD2 might be the D (5 bases). The germline CDR1 and CDR2 sequences are SQVTM and ANQGSEA. The CDR3 spans 14 residues. The ends were cut back, 3 bases at V and 0 bases at J, with 12 bases in the middle. The CDR3 loop reads CSVDDPGSSYEQYF. CDR3 nucleotides: TGCAGCGTTGATGACCCGGGGAGCTCCTACGAGCAGTACTTC.

The chain is built from TRBV11-2 and TRBJ2-1; 11 bases align to TRBD2. The J segment lost 8 bases and the V segment lost 5 bases, leaving 14 bases of the junction unmatched. Per the germline V gene, CDR1 is SGHAT and CDR2 is FQNNGV. The CDR3 totals 17 residues. CDR3 region: CASSLVLTSGKGDEQFF. CDR3 bases: TGTGCCAGCAGCCTCGTCTTGACTAGCGGGAAAGGGGATGAGCAGTTCTTC.

The V gene is TRBV12-3 or TRBV12-4, the J gene TRBJ2-6; maybe TRBD2 (5 bases). Trimming took 4 bases from V and 1 from J, leaving 8 bases between them. This CDR3 has 15 residues. CDR3 region: CASSSRRSGANVLTF. Here the CDR3 DNA reads TGTGCCAGCAGTTCCAGGAGGTCTGGGGCCAACGTCCTGACTTTC.

The rearrangement joins TRBV12-3 or TRBV12-4 to TRBJ2-5; 7 bases match TRBD2. The trim removed 1 base at V and 9 bases at J, leaving 8 bases unmatched. This CDR3 has 14 residues. CDR3 coding DNA: TGTGCCAGCAGTTTAGGTGCGGGAGAGGAGGCCCAGTACTTC. Translation gives CASSLGAGEEAQYF.

The chain employs TRBV11-2 and TRBJ2-1; TRBD2 aligns across 11 bases. From germline, CDR1 is SGHAT and CDR2 FQNNGV. The ends lost 4 bases at V and 8 bases at J; junction bases unmatched: 13. The CDR3 loop spans 17 amino acids. The DNA for the CDR3 is TGTGCCAGCAGCTCCCGACGTAGCGGGAGGGAATTGGATGAGCAGTTCTTC. Residues: CASSSRRSGRELDEQFF.

This clonotype was observed a few times. This rearrangement joins TRBV20-1 to TRBJ1-2; D not resolved. CDR3 size: 12 residues. From germline, CDR1 is DFQATT and CDR2 SNEGSKA (reference sequence). V gave up 4 bases and J gave up 6 bases, with 12 bases separating them. In DNA, the CDR3 is TGCAGTGCTACTCTAGGTCGCCATGGCTACACCTTC. This translates into CSATLGRHGYTF.

This clonotype was counted a few times. This chain connects TRBV4-1 to TRBJ2-5; D not certain. The CDR3 loop spans 13 amino acids. CDR1 MGHRA and CDR2 YSYEKL come from the germline V gene. Between the trimmed V and J ends, which lost 3 bases and 2 bases, there was a span of 7 bases. CDR3 sequence: CASSQAFQETQYF. DNA for the CDR3: TGCGCCAGCAGCCAGGCCTTTCAAGAGACCCAGTACTTC.

This clonotype was found a few times. The V call is TRBV12-5, the J call TRBJ2-4; 8 bases match TRBD1. The CDR3 is made up of 14 amino acids. In germline, CDR1 is LGHNT, CDR2 FRNRAP. The V segment lost 4 bases and the J segment 8 bases; nucleotides outside the gene matches: 7. This CDR3 reads CASGSWTGKHIQYF. CDR3 nucleotides: TGTGCTAGTGGTTCGTGGACAGGGAAACACATTCAGTACTTC.

The V and J genes are TRBV20-1 and TRBJ2-3; D might be TRBD1 (5 bases). The germline V gene encodes CDR1 DFQATT and CDR2 SNEGSKA (reference sequence). V shed 1 base and J shed 0 bases, with 11 bases lying between them. CDR3 length: 15 residues. CDR3 protein: CSARAPGKSTDTQYF. The CDR3 DNA reads as TGCAGTGCTAGAGCCCCAGGGAAGAGCACAGATACGCAGTATTTT.

The rearrangement uses TRBV10-3 and TRBJ2-1; 8 nucleotides align to TRBD1. J was trimmed by 6 bases and V by 11 bases; bases with no gene match: 6. CDR3 size: 12 residues. Germline V gene sequence: CDR1 ENHRY, CDR2 SYGVKD. The CDR3 bases are TGTGCCGTCACCGGGACAGGCAATGAGCAGTTCTTC. It encodes CAVTGTGNEQFF.

This clonotype occurred a few times. V is TRBV6-6 and J is TRBJ2-1, with D perhaps matching TRBD2 (5 bases). Per germline, CDR1 MNHNY and CDR2 SVGAGI (reference sequence). The V gene lost 0 bases and the J gene lost 6 bases, with 18 bases spanning the gap. The CDR3 contains 17 residues. CDR3: CASSYSSPGVPSNEQFF. CDR3 in DNA: TGTGCCAGCAGTTACTCGAGTCCCGGGGTCCCCTCCAATGAGCAGTTCTTC.

This clonotype was picked up a small number of times. This chain links TRBV5-1 with TRBJ2-1, with D perhaps TRBD2 (5 bases). Germline V gene data show CDR1 as SGHRS and CDR2 as YFSETQ. The ends were cut back, 4 bases at V and 8 bases at J, with 19 bases in the middle. This CDR3 is built from 15 residues. The DNA of the CDR3 is TGCGCCAGCAGCCTGGACTCATTATCCGGCGATGAGCAGTTCTTC. Amino acids: CASSLDSLSGDEQFF.

This clonotype was detected a few times. The V gene is TRBV20-1, the J gene TRBJ1-2; 9 bases agree with TRBD1. The V gene end was trimmed by 6 bases and the J gene end by 4 bases; junction bases not matched to a gene: 6. This CDR3 is 13 amino acids long. Germline V gene lookup returns CDR1 DFQATT and CDR2 SNEGSKA (reference sequence). CDR3 sequence reads: CSATSTGGYGYTF. The CDR3 DNA follows: TGCAGTGCCACATCGACAGGGGGCTATGGCTACACCTTC.

The rearrangement joins TRBV29-1 to TRBJ2-1; D is perhaps TRBD2 (6 bases). The CDR3 length is 15 residues. V gave up 7 bases and J gave up 0 bases, with 16 bases separating them. Per germline, CDR1 SQVTM and CDR2 ANQGSEA. CDR3: CSAGTGGTSYNEQFF. In DNA, the CDR3 is TGCAGCGCCGGAACCGGGGGAACCTCCTACAATGAGCAGTTCTTC.

The chain combines TRBV7-2 with TRBJ2-3, with D perhaps TRBD1 (5 bases). Trimming removed 1 base at V and 6 bases at J, with 11 bases between. The CDR3 runs 14 residues. Germline V gene data show CDR1 as SGHTA and CDR2 as FQGNSA. For the CDR3, the DNA is TGTGCCAGCAGCTTAGATCAGGGATTGGATACGCAGTATTTT. This translates into CASSLDQGLDTQYF.

This chain joins TRBV24-1 and TRBJ1-2; weak D call: TRBD1 (5 bases). V gave up 5 bases and J gave up 2 bases, with 14 bases separating them. Germline CDR1 KGHDR, CDR2 SFDVKD. The CDR3 is 15 amino acids. The CDR3 DNA follows: TGTGCCACCAGTGCTGGACAACAGCAGAACTATGGCTACACCTTC. Translating gives CATSAGQQQNYGYTF.

There are a few counts of this clonotype. This chain connects TRBV12-3 or TRBV12-4 to TRBJ2-7; 9 positions agree with TRBD2. The V gene end was trimmed by 1 base and the J gene end by 2 bases; junction bases not matched to a gene: 6. There are 16 residues in the CDR3. The CDR3 loop reads CASSLGASGNTYEQYF. The DNA of the CDR3 is TGTGCCAGCAGTTTAGGGGCTAGCGGGAATACCTACGAGCAGTACTTC.

V gene TRBV20-1 combines with J gene TRBJ2-3, with 11 nucleotides matching TRBD1. The germline V gene has CDR1 DFQATT and CDR2 SNEGSKA (reference sequence). The ends lost 5 bases at V and 0 bases at J; junction bases unmatched: 4. The CDR3 has 15 residues. The CDR3 DNA reads as TGCAGTGCTCCCGGGACAGGGGGTAGCACAGATACGCAGTATTTT. It translates to CSAPGTGGSTDTQYF.

There are a few counts of this clonotype. The rearrangement links TRBV11-2 to TRBJ1-1; tentative D call: TRBD1 (5 bases). Trimming left V 7 bases short and J 1 base short, with 16 bases between. The CDR3 consists of 15 residues. Germline CDR1 SGHAT, CDR2 FQNNGV. The CDR3 DNA is TGTGCCAGCACTAATCCCGGGCAGGGGAACACTGAAGCTTTCTTT. Translated: CASTNPGQGNTEAFF.

The chain couples TRBV20-1 to TRBJ2-5; D could derive from TRBD1 or TRBD2 (5 bases each). CDR1 and CDR2 from the germline V gene are DFQATT and SNEGSKA (reference sequence). This CDR3 is built from 14 residues. Trimming cost V 5 bases and J 1 base, with 14 bases left between them. CDR3 region: CSALPGRVQETQYF. CDR3 coding DNA: TGCAGTGCTCTCCCAGGGCGGGTCCAAGAGACCCAGTACTTC.

The chain links TRBV4-1 to TRBJ2-5, with TRBD1 matching over 8 bases. Germline values: CDR1 MGHRA, CDR2 YSYEKL. The CDR3 totals 18 residues. The junction had 13 bases not matched to a gene; V was cut back by 1 base and J by 3 bases. CDR3 in DNA: TGCGCCAGCAGCCAAGGAAGAGATTCAGGGGGCCGGGAAGAGACCCAGTACTTC. Amino acids: CASSQGRDSGGREETQYF.